This TCR beta chain stems from a study of T cell repertoires in cytomegalovirus infection. Overall study context: Indicated by public TCR beta signatures were CMV infection and matching HLA type. Findings and limits, study-wide: Ex vivo responses were dominated by HLA-C-restricted CMV-specific TCR beta clonotypes. Cumulated frequencies of public TCR beta families served to identify carriers of CMV plus the relevant HLA.

The table lists this clonotype with many counts. The antigen is not known. From germline, CDR1 is SGHTA and CDR2 FQGNSA. The CDR3 sequence is 14 residues long. Unmatched junction bases numbered 7, after V lost 3 bases and J lost 7 bases. In TCRdb, the reads were re-called with MiXCR into one record per CDR3 protein. The sample has fewer than 550,000 distinct CDR3 sequences; approximately 31% are singletons. Sample: PBMCs. The origin of this receptor is a human donor in good health (CMV status not recorded). Some clones in this sample may be carry-over from other donors' samples. V is TRBV7-2 and J is TRBJ2-3; 7 bases are shared with TRBD1. The CDR3: CASSLDRTANTQYF. The DNA for the CDR3 is TGTGCCAGCAGCTTGGACAGGACAGCAAATACGCAGTATTTT.